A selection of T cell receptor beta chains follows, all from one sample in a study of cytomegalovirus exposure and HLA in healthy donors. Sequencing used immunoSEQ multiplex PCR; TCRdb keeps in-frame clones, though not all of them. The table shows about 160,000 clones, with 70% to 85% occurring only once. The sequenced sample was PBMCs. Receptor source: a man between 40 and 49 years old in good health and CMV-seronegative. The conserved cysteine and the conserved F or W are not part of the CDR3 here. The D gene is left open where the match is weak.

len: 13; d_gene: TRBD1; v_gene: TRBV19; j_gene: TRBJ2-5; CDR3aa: ASSRTGTGSETQY
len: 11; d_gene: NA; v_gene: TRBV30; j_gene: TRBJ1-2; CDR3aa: AWSKNRETGYT
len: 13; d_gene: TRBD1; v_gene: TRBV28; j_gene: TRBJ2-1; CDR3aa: ASGIDRGPGGEQF
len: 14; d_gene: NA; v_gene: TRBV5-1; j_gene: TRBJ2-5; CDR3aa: ASGPQGQPLQETQY
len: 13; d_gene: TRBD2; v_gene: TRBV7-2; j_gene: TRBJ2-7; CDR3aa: ASSFGTSGTYEQY
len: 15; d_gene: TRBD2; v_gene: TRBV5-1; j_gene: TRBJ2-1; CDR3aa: ASSLVTSGISYNEQF
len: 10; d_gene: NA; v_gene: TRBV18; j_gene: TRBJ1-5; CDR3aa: ASSPTNQPQH
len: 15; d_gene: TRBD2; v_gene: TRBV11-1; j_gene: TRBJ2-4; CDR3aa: ASSLARGGRAKNSQY
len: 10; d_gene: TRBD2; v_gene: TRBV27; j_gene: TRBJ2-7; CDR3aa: VIAGVPYEQY
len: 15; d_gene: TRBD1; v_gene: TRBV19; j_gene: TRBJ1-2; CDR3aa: ASSTPPGQGRSYGYT
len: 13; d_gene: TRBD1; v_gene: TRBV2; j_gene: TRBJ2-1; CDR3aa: ASPLKGQAYNEQF
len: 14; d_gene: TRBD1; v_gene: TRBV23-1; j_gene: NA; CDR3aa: ASSQWEGTGAYEQY
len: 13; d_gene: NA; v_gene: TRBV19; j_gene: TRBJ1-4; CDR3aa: ASRSGGQGGEKLF
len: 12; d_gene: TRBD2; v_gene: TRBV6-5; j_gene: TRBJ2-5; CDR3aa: ASFREGTGGTQY
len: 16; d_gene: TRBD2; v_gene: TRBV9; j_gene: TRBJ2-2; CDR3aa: ASSLLPAGGPARGELF
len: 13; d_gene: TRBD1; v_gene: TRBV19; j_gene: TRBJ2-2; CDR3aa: ASTQDGTDTGELF
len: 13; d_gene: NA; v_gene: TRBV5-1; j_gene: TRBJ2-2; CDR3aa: ASSRDTMNTGELF
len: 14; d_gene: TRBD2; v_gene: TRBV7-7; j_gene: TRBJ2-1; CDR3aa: ASSSGTSVSYNEQF
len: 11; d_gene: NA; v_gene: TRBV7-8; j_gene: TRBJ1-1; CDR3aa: ASSLGGTTEAF
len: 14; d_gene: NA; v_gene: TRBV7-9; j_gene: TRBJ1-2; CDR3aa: SSSLGGAMSNYGYT
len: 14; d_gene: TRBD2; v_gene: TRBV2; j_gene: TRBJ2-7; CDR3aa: ASSARGTSGTYEQY
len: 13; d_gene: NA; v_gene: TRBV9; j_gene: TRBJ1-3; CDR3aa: ASLKRGGSGNTIY
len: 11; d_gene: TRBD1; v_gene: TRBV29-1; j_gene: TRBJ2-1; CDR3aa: SVVQGAVNEQF
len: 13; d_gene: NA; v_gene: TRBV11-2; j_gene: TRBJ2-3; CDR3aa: AAWDIRTSTDTQY
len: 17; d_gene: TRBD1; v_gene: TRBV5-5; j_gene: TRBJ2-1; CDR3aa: ASSPIYRDRVSSRNEQF
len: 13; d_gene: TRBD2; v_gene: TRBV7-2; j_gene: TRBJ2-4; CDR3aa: ASSPGRGAKNIQH
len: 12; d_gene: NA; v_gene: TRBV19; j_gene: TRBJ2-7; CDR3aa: ASSIGAASYEQY
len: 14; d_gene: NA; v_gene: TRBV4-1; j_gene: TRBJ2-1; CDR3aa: ASSQDRGPPYNEQF
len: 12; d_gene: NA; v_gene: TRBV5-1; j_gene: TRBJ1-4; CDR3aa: ASSLTGMGEKLF
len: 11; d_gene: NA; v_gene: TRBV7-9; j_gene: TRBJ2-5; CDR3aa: ASSTGSTETQY
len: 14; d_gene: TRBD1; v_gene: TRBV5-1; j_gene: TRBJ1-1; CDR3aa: ASSLRPEQGDTEAF
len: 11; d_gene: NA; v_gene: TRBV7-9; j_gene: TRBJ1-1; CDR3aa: ASSHPDSHEAF
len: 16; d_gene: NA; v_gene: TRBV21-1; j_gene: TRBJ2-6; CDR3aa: ASSYPGQGSSGANVLT
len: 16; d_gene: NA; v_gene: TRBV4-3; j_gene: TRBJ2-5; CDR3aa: ASSQEGGGPGNLETQY
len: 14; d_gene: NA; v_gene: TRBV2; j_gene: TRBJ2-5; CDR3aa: ASIYLPQPGWETQY
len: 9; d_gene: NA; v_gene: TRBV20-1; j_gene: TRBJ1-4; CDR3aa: SAAGREKLF
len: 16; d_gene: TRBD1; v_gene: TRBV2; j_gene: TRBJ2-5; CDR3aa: ASSETVLGQPIQETQY
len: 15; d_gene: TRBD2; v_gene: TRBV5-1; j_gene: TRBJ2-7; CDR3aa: ASSLGTGTSGGYEQY
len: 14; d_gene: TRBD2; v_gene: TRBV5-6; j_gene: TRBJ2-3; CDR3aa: ASSPPLAGSLDTQY
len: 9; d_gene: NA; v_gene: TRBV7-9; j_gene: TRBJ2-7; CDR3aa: ASSWLHEQY
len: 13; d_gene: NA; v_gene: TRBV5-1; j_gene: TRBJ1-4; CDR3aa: ASRAAWGDNEKLF
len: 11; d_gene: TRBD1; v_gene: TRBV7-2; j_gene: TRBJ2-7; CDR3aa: ASSRGTGYEQY
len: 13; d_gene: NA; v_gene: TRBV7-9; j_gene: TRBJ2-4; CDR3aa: ASSSSLSGSDIQY
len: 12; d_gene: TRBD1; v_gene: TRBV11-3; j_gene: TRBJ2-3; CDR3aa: ASSLGTGSDTQY
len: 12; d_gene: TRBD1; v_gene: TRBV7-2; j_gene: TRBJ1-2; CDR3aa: ASSWGQLRNGYT
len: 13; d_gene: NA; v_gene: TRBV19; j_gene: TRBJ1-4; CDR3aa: ASTKQPATNEKLF
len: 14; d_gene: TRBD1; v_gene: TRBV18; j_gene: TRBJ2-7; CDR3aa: ASSRDRDRGLQEQY
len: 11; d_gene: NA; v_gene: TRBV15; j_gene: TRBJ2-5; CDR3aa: ATRGGVGETQY
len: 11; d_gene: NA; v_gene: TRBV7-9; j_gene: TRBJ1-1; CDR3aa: SSSLARQYEAF
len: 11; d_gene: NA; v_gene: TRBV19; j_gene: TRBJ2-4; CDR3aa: ASSISSWNIQY
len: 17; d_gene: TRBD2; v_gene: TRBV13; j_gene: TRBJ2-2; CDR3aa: ASSSTWTSGSQNTGELF
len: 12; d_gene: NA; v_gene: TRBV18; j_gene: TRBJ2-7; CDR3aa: ASSIRQVGNEQY
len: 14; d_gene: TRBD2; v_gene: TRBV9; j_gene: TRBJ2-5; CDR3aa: ASSTRTSGIQETQY
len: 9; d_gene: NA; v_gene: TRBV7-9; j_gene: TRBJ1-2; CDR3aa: SSSPLVGYT